Detailed here is one T cell receptor beta chain. This specimen belongs to a study of PD-L1 blockade in urothelial cancer. Study overall: Atezolizumab therapy began for patients at some point between 2013 and 2014, dosed at 1,200 mg intravenously every 3 weeks. Per blood sample, T cells had a median of roughly 150,000.

Documented time point: pretreatment peripheral blood. TCRdb's table, derived via immunoSEQ multiplex PCR, lists solely in-frame clones and lacks some. In the table there are tens of thousands of clones, about four fifths of which are singletons. CDR1 and CDR2 from the germline V gene are SGHDT and YYEEEE. CDR3 length equals 14 residues. V was cut by 7 bases and J by 4 bases, with 12 bases left in between. This clonotype originated in a woman between 70 and 85 years old with urothelial cancer. The chain employs TRBV5-6 and TRBJ1-6; no clear D. Sequenced material: PBMCs, taken around atezolizumab (anti-PD-L1) treatment. In nucleotides, the CDR3 is TGTGCCAGCGGCCTGGCGGGGTATAATTCACCCCTCCACTTT. As protein: CASGLAGYNSPLHF.